The 5 T cell receptor beta chains presented below share a single source sample, sequenced in a study of T cells in Graves' hyperthyroidism and ophthalmopathy. From RNA transcripts, TCR beta CDR3 regions were amplified. When the TCR CDR3 underwent first-round RT-PCR, the HTBI primer set was used. TCRdb used MiXCR to reprocess the multiplex PCR reads, holding one entry per CDR3 protein. The sample lists about 360,000 distinct CDR3 sequences, 13% occurring once. The sequenced sample consisted of blood. The receptors stem from a woman between 18 and 29 years old with Graves' hyperthyroidism.

This clonotype was seen only a few times. The gene calls are TRBV12-3 or TRBV12-4 and TRBJ2-2; 13 bases align to TRBD2. V shed 7 bases, J shed 6 bases, and the junction held 17 bases outside the gene matches. This CDR3 region has 19 residues. The CDR3 sequence: CASKAVRTSGGGRAGELFF. Here the CDR3 DNA reads TGTGCCAGCAAGGCAGTGCGAACTAGCGGGGGGGGGCGGGCCGGGGAGCTGTTTTTT.

Ten or more counts support this clonotype. This chain uses TRBV5-1 with TRBJ2-1, with 7 bases that match TRBD1. Germline CDR1 is SGHRS and CDR2 is YFSETQ. V dropped 4 bases and J dropped 6; count of bases not matched to a gene: 13. CDR3 length: 16 amino acids. In nucleotides, the CDR3 is TGCGCCAGCAGCGGGGAACAGGGGACGGCCCTCAATGAGCAGTTCTTC. Its translation: CASSGEQGTALNEQFF.

This clonotype was detected ten times or more. The rearrangement links TRBV6-1 to TRBJ1-1; a weak D match, TRBD1 (6 bases). The CDR3 is made up of 15 amino acids. The V end lost 2 bases, the J end lost 0 bases, and 10 bases lay between the germline ends. From germline, CDR1 is MNHNS and CDR2 SASEGT. As DNA, the CDR3 is TGTGCCAGCAGTGAACTACAGGGATTGAACACTGAAGCTTTCTTT. Translated, it gives CASSELQGLNTEAFF.

In this sample, this clonotype turned up many times. The chain links TRBV18 to TRBJ1-5; the D gene is possibly TRBD1 (6 bases). Trimming stripped 3 bases from V and 4 bases from J, with 13 bases between. CDR1 and CDR2 (germline): KGHSH, LQKENI. CDR3 length equals 15 residues. The CDR3 here is CASSPGAGVNQPQHF. DNA of the CDR3: TGTGCCAGCTCACCGGGTGCAGGGGTGAATCAGCCCCAGCATTTT.

The chain recombines TRBV5-1 with TRBJ1-1; the D gene is possibly TRBD1 (5 bases). CDR3 size: 14 residues. From germline, CDR1 is SGHRS and CDR2 YFSETQ. V was cut by 2 bases and J by 4 bases, with 12 bases left in between. CDR3 protein: CASSLWVGATEAFF. The CDR3 coding sequence is TGCGCCAGCAGCTTATGGGTCGGGGCCACTGAAGCTTTCTTT.